This T cell receptor beta chain is drawn from a study of CD8 T cells in Susac syndrome. Trimming stripped 5 bases from V and 9 bases from J, with 23 bases between. Germline CDR1 MNHEY, CDR2 SMNVEV (reference sequence). CDR3 size: 15 residues. The RNA input was about 0.5 to 1 ug, and it was reverse transcribed with random hexamers. TCRdb reanalysed the immunoSEQ multiplex PCR reads using MiXCR and keeps one entry per CDR3 protein. The table shows about 240,000 distinct CDR3 sequences, with 90% to 97% occurring only once. Sequencing used CD4+ T cells from PBMCs. The chain uses TRBV27 and TRBJ2-7; TRBD2 is a possible D gene (6 bases). This receptor was identified in a human donor with Susac syndrome. The CDR3 DNA is TGTGCCAGCAGTCTCTCCGGGACCCTGGGGGGTTGGCAGTACTTC. Its translation is CASSLSGTLGGWQYF.